Included here is one T cell receptor (beta chain) sequence, with context. Its antigen is undetermined. Construction of TCR beta libraries was performed using quantitative 5'-RACE with molecular barcodes. TCRdb passed the 5' RACE reads through MiXCR, listing each CDR3 protein once. The data hold some 800,000 distinct CDR3 sequences, with about 10% observed a single time. This sample was included in a study of CD8 T cells in ankylosing spondylitis. Study-wide findings and caveats: Several of the motif variants were reported before in synovial fluid and blood from reactive arthritis. A TCR beta motif of about 8 highly homologous variants appeared characteristic of ankylosing spondylitis blood. Significant enrichment of disease-linked clones was reportedly seen in matched ankylosing spondylitis synovial fluid.

The germline V gene encodes CDR1 ENHRY and CDR2 SYGVKD. The CDR3 length is 14 residues. V was shortened by 10 bases and J by 3 bases, with 17 bases between the two germline ends. The chain joins TRBV10-3 to TRBJ2-3; possible D gene TRBD1, 5 bases. This TCR was sampled from a male donor with ankylosing spondylitis. The sample comprised blood, either unsorted or a sorted T cell fraction (not recorded which). The CDR3 region is CATLNRQGTDTQYF. Written as DNA, the CDR3 is TGTGCCACCCTGAACAGGCAGGGAACAGATACGCAGTATTTT.